This record concerns one T cell receptor (beta chain) sequence. This sample stems from a study of T cell changes during pregnancy in multiple sclerosis. Sequenced by immunoSEQ multiplex PCR; TCRdb stores in-frame clones only, minus some. This table has tens of thousands of clones, 92% appearing once. V lost 3 bases and J lost 8; bases outside the gene matches: 13. In germline, CDR1 is SEHNR, CDR2 FQNEAQ (reference sequence). The CDR3 spans 18 residues. The receptor's source is a female donor with multiple sclerosis, enrolled in a pregnancy study. This chain connects TRBV7-9 to TRBJ2-1; TRBD2 aligns across 13 bases. The input for sequencing was CD4+ T cells from peripheral blood mononuclear cells, taken in the third trimester of pregnancy. The CDR3 region is CASSFPRGLAGTRHEQFF. DNA of the CDR3: TGTGCCAGCAGCTTCCCCCGGGGACTAGCGGGAACTCGGCATGAGCAGTTCTTC.